This TCR beta chain appears in the sequencing data of a study of shared clonotypes between healthy human individuals. The junction had 11 bases not matched to a gene; V was cut back by 3 bases and J by 3 bases. CDR1 PRHDT and CDR2 FYEKMQ come from the germline V gene (reference sequence). This CDR3 has 17 amino acids. A word on this clone: Its antigen is undetermined.

Study results and limitations: The low donor count limited represented genetic and exposure-history diversity.

Naive CD8 isolation took CD45RO-negative cells positively selected for CCR7 and excluded terminally differentiated effector memory CD45RA+ cells. Profiled with immunoSEQ multiplex PCR; TCRdb holds only in-frame clones, not every one. Found here are about 1,900,000 clones, less than 95% of them singletons; the top ten hold less than 1.5%. This chain links TRBV13 with TRBJ1-2; TRBD1 matches at 9 bases. What was sequenced was naive CD8+ T cells sorted from blood. This clonotype originated in a man aged 18 to 29 in good health. CDR3 sequence reads: CASSFGEGDRGDYGYTF. The CDR3, as DNA: TGTGCCAGCAGCTTCGGGGAAGGAGACAGGGGGGACTATGGCTACACCTTC.